Listed below are T cell receptor beta chains from one sample, sequenced in a study of T cell changes during pregnancy in multiple sclerosis. TCRdb's copy holds only in-frame clones and misses some; the assay was immunoSEQ multiplex PCR. The sample has some 80,000 clones, roughly 95% seen once. The source was peripheral blood, collected in the second trimester of pregnancy. Receptor source: a female donor with multiple sclerosis, enrolled in a pregnancy study. Both conserved end residues are part of each CDR3. D genes are given only for firm matches. For some rows the clone size is stated as once, few or many, or as a class when expanded; others skip it.

J | D | V | size | CDR3 | DNA
TRBJ2-3 | TRBD2 | TRBV6-1 | - | CASSDLAGGGYTQYF | TGTGCCAGCAGTGATCTAGCGGGAGGAGGATATACGCAGTATTTT
TRBJ2-1 | TRBD2 | TRBV4-2 | few | CASSQAGTSGSDEQFF | TGTGCCAGCAGCCAAGCCGGGACTAGCGGGAGCGATGAGCAGTTCTTC
TRBJ1-2 | - | TRBV6-1 | - | CASSEEAAIYGYTF | TGTGCCAGCAGTGAAGAGGCGGCTATCTATGGCTACACCTTC
TRBJ2-1 | TRBD2 | TRBV5-1 | - | CASSLGGSSYNEQFF | TGCGCCAGCAGCTTGGGCGGGAGCTCCTACAATGAGCAGTTCTTC
TRBJ2-7 | - | TRBV6-1 | - | CASSGISGSYEQYF | TGTGCCAGCAGTGGTATTAGCGGAAGTTACGAGCAGTACTTC
TRBJ2-2 | - | TRBV30 | - | CAWISTGELFF | TGTGCCTGGATTAGCACCGGGGAGCTGTTTTTT
TRBJ2-7 | - | TRBV7-6 | - | CASSSNTGSPKYF | TGTGCCAGCAGCTCGAATACCGGGAGCCCGAAGTACTTC
TRBJ1-2 | TRBD1 | TRBV30 | - | CAWSVRTGYGYTF | TGTGCCTGGAGTGTCAGGACAGGCTATGGCTACACCTTC
TRBJ1-4 | TRBD1 | TRBV4-1 | - | CASSQDPRQGNEKLFF | TGCGCCAGCAGCCAAGACCCCCGACAGGGGAATGAAAAACTGTTTTTT
TRBJ2-5 | - | TRBV27 | - | CASSPGERDQYF | TGTGCCAGCAGTCCGGGGGAACGGGACCAGTACTTC
TRBJ2-7 | TRBD1 | TRBV2 | few | CASSTPGQDYEQYF | TGTGCCAGCAGTACTCCGGGACAGGACTACGAGCAGTACTTC
TRBJ1-2 | - | TRBV27 | - | CASSRTGGGYTF | TGTGCCAGCAGCAGGACCGGGGGGGGCTACACCTTC
TRBJ2-5 | TRBD1 | TRBV27 | - | CASSLSSTGGGETQYF | TGTGCCAGCAGTTTATCGTCCACAGGGGGCGGGGAGACCCAGTACTTC
TRBJ1-2 | TRBD1 | TRBV28 | - | CASSPRTGGAGGYTF | TGTGCCAGCAGTCCGCGGACAGGGGGCGCAGGTGGCTACACCTTC
TRBJ2-3 | - | TRBV18 | - | CASSSTSADTQYF | TGTGCCAGCTCGTCGACTAGTGCAGATACGCAGTATTTT
TRBJ2-7 | TRBD2 | TRBV27 | - | CASSLTSGRSDEQYF | TGTGCCAGCAGTTTAACTAGCGGGAGGTCGGACGAGCAGTACTTC
TRBJ2-2 | TRBD2 | TRBV11-2 | - | CASSSYRVLAGTVTGELFF | TGTGCCAGCAGCTCTTATAGGGTACTAGCGGGGACGGTCACCGGGGAGCTGTTTTTT
TRBJ2-2 | TRBD2 | TRBV6-5 | - | CASSSGLAGTGELFF | TGTGCCAGCAGCTCGGGACTAGCGGGAACCGGGGAGCTGTTTTTT
TRBJ1-5 | - | TRBV5-1 | - | CASSLRVGQPQHF | TGCGCCAGCAGCTTGCGGGTCGGTCAGCCCCAGCATTTT
TRBJ1-2 | - | TRBV30 | - | CAWSPQGDYGYTF | TGTGCCTGGAGTCCCCAGGGCGACTATGGCTACACCTTC
TRBJ2-3 | TRBD2 | TRBV9 | - | CASSASGGWQDTQYF | TGTGCCAGCAGCGCGTCGGGAGGTTGGCAGGATACGCAGTATTTT
TRBJ2-3 | TRBD2 | TRBV28 | - | CASWGLAVSTDTQYF | TGTGCCAGCTGGGGACTAGCGGTATCAACAGATACGCAGTATTTT
TRBJ2-7 | TRBD2 | TRBV10-2 | - | CASSASGRAVEQYF | TGCGCCAGCAGCGCTAGCGGGAGGGCCGTCGAGCAGTACTTC
TRBJ2-3 | TRBD2 | TRBV10-3 | - | CAISGGASSGRERSTDTQYF | TGTGCCATCAGTGGAGGGGCCTCTAGCGGGAGGGAGAGGAGCACAGATACGCAGTATTTT
TRBJ2-5 | TRBD2 | TRBV5-4 | - | CASSSRTSGRKETQYF | TGTGCCAGCAGCTCTCGGACTAGCGGGAGAAAAGAGACCCAGTACTTC
TRBJ2-7 | TRBD1 | TRBV7-8 | - | CASSHITRDRRGEQYF | TGTGCCAGCAGCCACATCACCCGGGACAGAAGGGGCGAGCAGTACTTC
TRBJ2-5 | - | TRBV27 | - | CASSLVDGETQYF | TGTGCCAGCAGTTTAGTAGACGGGGAGACCCAGTACTTC
TRBJ1-1 | TRBD1 | TRBV19 | - | CASNPQRGLNTEAFF | TGTGCCAGTAATCCCCAAAGGGGGCTGAACACTGAAGCTTTCTTT
TRBJ2-7 | TRBD2 | TRBV5-1 | - | CASSLGLAGVGEQYF | TGCGCCAGCAGCTTGGGACTAGCGGGAGTGGGCGAGCAGTACTTC
TRBJ1-1 | - | TRBV19 | - | CASSNTVNTEAFF | TGTGCCAGTAGTAATACAGTGAACACTGAAGCTTTCTTT
TRBJ2-3 | - | TRBV4-2 | - | CASSQGGRTGGVTDTQYF | TGTGCCAGCAGCCAAGGGGGGCGAACAGGGGGGGTCACAGATACGCAGTATTTT
TRBJ1-1 | - | TRBV15 | - | CATSRETGLTEAFF | TGTGCCACCAGCAGAGAAACAGGTCTCACTGAAGCTTTCTTT
TRBJ2-1 | - | TRBV5-4 | - | CATRGGRGRYNEQFF | TGTGCCACCCGTGGGGGCAGGGGAAGGTACAATGAGCAGTTCTTC
TRBJ1-5 | TRBD1 | TRBV7-2 | - | CASSPQTGMGNQPQHF | TGTGCCAGCAGCCCCCAGACAGGGATGGGCAATCAGCCCCAGCATTTT
TRBJ2-3 | TRBD1 | TRBV6-6 | - | CASSWTGGGDTQYF | TGTGCCAGCAGCTGGACAGGGGGTGGAGATACGCAGTATTTT
TRBJ2-4 | - | TRBV11-2 | - | CASSSTGFGIQYF | TGTGCCAGCAGCTCCACAGGGTTTGGCATTCAGTACTTC
TRBJ2-7 | - | TRBV4-1 | - | CASSQAQTRSPEQYF | TGCGCCAGCAGCCAGGCTCAGACGAGGAGCCCTGAGCAGTACTTC
TRBJ2-7 | TRBD1 | TRBV4-1 | - | CASSHMTGSSYEQYF | TGCGCCAGCAGCCATATGACAGGGAGCTCCTACGAGCAGTACTTC
TRBJ2-2 | TRBD1 | TRBV5-6 | - | CASSPSQGALLAGELFF | TGTGCCAGCAGCCCCTCCCAGGGGGCGTTGTTGGCCGGGGAGCTGTTTTTT
TRBJ1-4 | - | TRBV5-4 | - | CASSFPGPNEKLFF | TGTGCCAGCAGCTTTCCGGGTCCTAATGAAAAACTGTTTTTT
TRBJ2-7 | TRBD2 | TRBV9 | - | CASSQGLAVTSYEQYF | TGTGCCAGCAGCCAGGGACTAGCGGTTACCTCCTACGAGCAGTACTTC
TRBJ2-6 | - | TRBV5-8 | once | CASSYGGYSGANVLTF | TGTGCCAGCAGCTATGGAGGGTACTCTGGGGCCAACGTCCTGACTTTC
TRBJ1-4 | - | TRBV11-2 | - | CASSRYDEKLFF | TGTGCCAGCAGCCGTTATGATGAAAAACTGTTTTTT
TRBJ2-1 | TRBD2 | TRBV2 | - | CASNSGLAGVGVVGEQFF | TGTGCCAGCAATTCAGGACTAGCGGGAGTGGGTGTCGTCGGTGAGCAGTTCTTC
TRBJ1-2 | - | TRBV19 | - | CASSQGAVHGYTF | TGTGCCAGTAGCCAAGGGGCAGTCCATGGCTACACCTTC
TRBJ2-3 | TRBD2 | TRBV7-9 | - | CASSPAGGTDTQYF | TGTGCCAGCAGCCCCGCGGGGGGAACAGATACGCAGTATTTT
TRBJ2-2 | - | TRBV6-1 | - | CASSEGGQGRYTGELFF | TGTGCCAGCAGTGAGGGGGGGCAGGGGCGGTACACCGGGGAGCTGTTTTTT
TRBJ2-5 | TRBD1 | TRBV6-5 | - | CASSYGPNLQGVQYF | TGTGCCAGCAGTTACGGGCCTAACCTTCAGGGGGTCCAGTACTTC
TRBJ1-5 | - | TRBV15 | - | CATSPGGSNQPQHF | TGTGCCACCAGCCCGGGAGGGTCCAATCAGCCCCAGCATTTT
TRBJ1-2 | TRBD1 | TRBV9 | once | CASRETGEGDYGYTF | TGTGCCAGCAGGGAAACAGGGGAAGGTGACTATGGCTACACCTTC
TRBJ1-5 | - | TRBV27 | once | CASSRSNQPQHF | TGTGCCAGTTCCCGTAGCAATCAGCCCCAGCATTTT
TRBJ2-7 | TRBD2 | TRBV2 | many | CASSEARGLAGYRSSYEQYF | TGTGCCAGCAGTGAAGCAAGAGGACTAGCGGGCTATCGGTCTTCCTACGAGCAGTACTTC
TRBJ2-1 | - | TRBV27 | - | CASTFSGAYNEQFF | TGTGCCAGCACCTTTTCAGGGGCCTACAATGAGCAGTTCTTC
TRBJ1-2 | TRBD1 | TRBV30 | - | CAWIEGAGGYTF | TGTGCCTGGATTGAGGGGGCCGGTGGCTACACCTTC
TRBJ2-1 | TRBD2 | TRBV6-5 | - | CASSYGPGTSLTEQFF | TGTGCCAGCAGTTATGGCCCCGGGACTAGCCTTACTGAGCAGTTCTTC